This record concerns one T cell receptor beta chain sequence. Its antigen is unknown. The data originate from a study of OX40 agonist ivuxolimab in advanced cancers. Study summary: Patients were dosed intravenously with ivuxolimab at 0.01 to 10 mg/kg every 2 weeks.

Some clones are missing from TCRdb's copy, which holds only in-frame ones; the method was immunoSEQ multiplex PCR. The table shows tens of thousands of clones, with 70% to 90% occurring only once. This CDR3 contains 13 residues. V was clipped by 6 bases and J by 4 bases, with 10 bases between them. CDR1 SNHLY and CDR2 FYNNEI come from the germline V gene. Study results and caveats: More expanded clones were found, on average, in CD8+ than in CD4+ T cells.

The specimen was CD4+ or CD8+ T cells sorted from blood, collected in a trial of the OX40 agonist ivuxolimab. The clonotype comes from an adult with an advanced solid tumor such as melanoma, head and neck, liver or kidney cancer. This sequence joins TRBV2 and TRBJ1-5; D might be TRBD1 (5 bases). CDR3 sequence (DNA): TGTGCCAGCAGATGGGACGGAAATCAGCCCCAGCATTTT. Protein sequence: CASRWDGNQPQHF.